The 9 T cell receptor beta chains below were found in one sample sequenced in a study of shared clonotypes between healthy human individuals. Assay used: immunoSEQ multiplex PCR; TCRdb lists only in-frame clones, some missing. The repertoire holds about 1.1 million clones, with 70% to 80% as singletons. The sample was memory CD4+ T cells from PBMCs. The sample's subset: CD45RA-negative fraction. The receptors shown here come from a man younger than 35 in good health. Some clones in this sample may be carry-over from other donors' samples.

CDR3 DNA: TGCAGCGTTAACAGGGGCCGGACCGGGGAGCTGTTTTTT. Protein product: CSVNRGRTGELFF. The genes are TRBV29-1 and TRBJ2-2; 7 bases agree with TRBD1. This CDR3 has 13 residues. Germline assignment: CDR1 SQVTM and CDR2 ANQGSEA. V lost 5 bases to trimming and J lost 5 bases; unmatched junction nucleotides: 5.

This rearrangement joins TRBV6-6 to TRBJ1-5; D is possibly TRBD1 (6 bases). Germline V gives CDR1 MNHNY, CDR2 SVGAGI (reference sequence). The CDR3 contains 12 residues. Here the CDR3 DNA reads TGTGCGGTAGGGGGTGGCAATCAGCCCCAGCATTTT. Translation: CAVGGGNQPQHF.

Concerning this clone itself: The likely explanation is a read error, given a far larger clone one base away. The V gene is TRBV10-3, the J gene TRBJ2-1, with TRBD2 identical over 11 bases. Trimming cost V 6 bases and J 7 bases; bases outside gene matches: 2. CDR1 is ENHRY, CDR2 SYGVKD, per germline. The CDR3 has 13 residues. The CDR3 spells CAIRGLAVNEQFF. Here the CDR3 DNA reads TGTGCCATCAGGGGACTAGCGGTGAATGAGCAGTTCTTC.

This chain uses TRBV14 with TRBJ2-3; D is undetermined. The V end was cut by 1 base, the J end by 6 bases, with 8 bases between. The germline CDR1 and CDR2 sequences are SGHDN and FVKESK. The CDR3 totals 13 residues. CDR3 residues: CASSQGAGDTQYF. In DNA form, the CDR3 reads TGTGCCAGCAGCCAAGGAGCAGGCGATACGCAGTATTTT.

The chain combines TRBV6-5 with TRBJ1-1; tentatively, D is TRBD1 (6 bases). Germline loops: CDR1 MNHEY, CDR2 SVGAGI. This CDR3 has 15 residues. V lost 6 bases to trimming and J lost 3 bases, with 17 bases between them. This CDR3 reads CASRPPGHKDTEAFF. CDR3 coding DNA: TGTGCCAGCAGACCTCCGGGACATAAGGACACTGAAGCTTTCTTT.

The V gene is TRBV30, the J gene TRBJ1-2, with D unclear. Germline CDR1 GTSNPN, CDR2 SVGIG (reference sequence). The germline V and J ends were trimmed by 3 bases and 4 bases, with 9 bases remaining between them. This CDR3 has 12 residues. The CDR3: CAWSDASYGYTF. The CDR3 DNA follows: TGTGCCTGGAGCGATGCGAGCTATGGCTACACCTTC.

The chain employs TRBV19 and TRBJ1-2, with D unclear. The CDR3 is 17 amino acids. With 3 bases removed from V and 1 base from J, the gap between germline ends came to 18 bases. The V gene's germline CDR1 is LNHDA and CDR2 SQIVND (reference sequence). This CDR3 reads CASSITPDRNHNYGYTF. The CDR3 DNA reads as TGTGCCAGTAGTATTACTCCGGACCGAAACCATAACTATGGCTACACCTTC.

This chain uses TRBV19 with TRBJ2-2; TRBD1 is a possible D gene (6 bases). Trimming cost V 8 bases and J 2 bases, with 12 bases left between them. This CDR3 contains 14 residues. CDR1 and CDR2 from the germline V gene are LNHDA and SQIVND (reference sequence). CDR3 amino acids: CASLRTVNTGELFF. In DNA, the CDR3 is TGTGCCAGTTTACGGACAGTAAACACCGGGGAGCTGTTTTTT.

V and J are TRBV30 and TRBJ2-7; the D is unclear. The germline V gene encodes CDR1 GTSNPN and CDR2 SVGIG (reference sequence). Trimming removed 3 bases from V and 0 bases from J, with 3 bases in between. The CDR3 loop spans 11 amino acids. The CDR3 DNA is TGTGCCTGGAGCACCTCCTACGAGCAGTACTTC. The encoded protein is CAWSTSYEQYF.